This T cell receptor beta chain emerged from a study of Ad26.COV2.S vaccination and SARS-CoV-2 variants. As for the study in general: The trial was COV1001 and the donor's arm was Ad26.COV2.S.

Germline loops: CDR1 LNHDA, CDR2 SQIVND (reference sequence). The V gene lost 4 bases and the J gene lost 7 bases, with 26 bases spanning the gap. The CDR3 contains 18 residues. The repertoire was sequenced with immunoSEQ multiplex PCR; TCRdb's copy has only in-frame clones and lacks some. The sample has roughly 330,000 clones, roughly 90% seen once. As for treatment: about 20 received Ad26.COV2.S at low or high dose, single or two shots; 5 received placebo; per-sample allocation not given. Sampling happened 63 days after the first vaccine or placebo injection. The chain joins TRBV19 to TRBJ1-5; D ambiguous. The sequence was collected from a person between 18 and 65 years old who received the Ad26.COV2.S COVID-19 vaccine or a placebo. Sequenced here: peripheral blood, sampled in a trial of Ad26.COV2.S vaccine versus placebo. The CDR3 protein is CASSTQSGKPVSSQPQHF. As DNA, the CDR3 is TGTGCCAGTAGTACGCAATCGGGAAAGCCAGTAAGTTCACAGCCCCAGCATTTT.